This T cell receptor (beta chain) was documented in a study of blood T cell repertoires in COVID-19 (dated by TCRdb to 2020 to 2021). At the level of the whole study: Samples from collaborators originated in the United States, Italy and Spain and spanned both the acute and convalescent phases of COVID-19. Samples came from the ongoing ImmuneRACE study (first 160 participants) plus 1,254 subjects from 6 global collaborators. The material from the prospective study consisted of cDNA or gDNA derived from T cells, B-cell-depleted T cells, or PBMCs. Deeply sampled blood TCRbeta repertoires from subjects exposed to, actively infected with, or recovered from COVID-19 were included in the dataset. A de-identified subject ID, COVID-19 status, age in years and sex were almost always included in the sample metadata. The repertoires were released in a freely available public database intended as a resource for research on the immune response to SARS-CoV-2. Where HLA class I and class II types were available, the types were taken from metadata supplied by the sample provider, not from assay-based typing.

Whole blood was collected in K2EDTA tubes by collaborating institutions according to the institutions' own protocols. For TCRbeta analysis, collaborator samples were shipped as frozen whole blood, as isolated PBMCs, or as DNA extracted from either sample type. The cysteine opens and the phenylalanine closes a CDR3 of 17 amino acids. The only DNA kept is the CDR3, 51 bases in frame from the first base. The germline V end is reduced by 3 bases and the J end by 9 bases; junction bases left unmatched: 15. The germline V gene specifies SGHRS as CDR1 and YFSETQ as CDR2. This clone has only one observation. The specificity of this receptor is unknown. Qualities for individual bases were not recorded, and no much larger clone is one base off. What the study reported, not specific to this receptor: The amount of clinical and demographic metadata varied by source and participant and was provided uncurated.

The immunoSEQ Assay, a bias-controlled multiplex PCR, was used to amplify TCRbeta CDR3 regions from genomic DNA. In the paper's pipeline: The number of nucleated cells in each sample was estimated by amplification of reference gene primers within the assay. To quantify the absolute abundance of each unique TCRbeta CDR3 rearrangement, sequence reads were collapsed and filtered. For each sample, productive Simpson clonality was calculated as the square root of Simpson's diversity index over productive rearrangements. The table was pulled from immuneACCESS by TCRdb, which kept in-frame rearrangements only. Such tables lose some clones; where checked, under half of the loss comes from unresolved V genes, and the rest has no known cause. V, J and clone size reflect that table, while D and trimming were determined from the DNA. In this sample the table shows some 150,000 clones, approximately 89% of which occur a single time. Around 1.5% of the sample belongs to the ten largest clones.

The specimen sequenced was peripheral blood. This receptor was taken from a human donor in a cohort sampled during active COVID-19. The rearranged chain carries TRBV5-1 and TRBJ2-1, and 10 junctional nucleotides match TRBD2. The DNA is TGCGCCAGCAGCTACAATAGCGGGGGGCGTACGGGAACTGAGCAGTTCTTC. The resulting protein is CASSYNSGGRTGTEQFF.